The 15 T cell receptor beta chains below all came from one sample that was sequenced in a study of cytomegalovirus exposure and HLA in healthy donors. Primers for the PCR totalled 60 Vbeta and 13 Jbeta. Profiling relied on immunoSEQ multiplex PCR, and the TCRdb table lists in-frame clones only, not all of them. The sample records under 200,000 clones, less than 80% being singletons. The sequencing input was PBMCs. The receptors were sampled from a man aged 40-50 years in good health and CMV-seronegative.

The CDR3 nucleotides read TGTGCCAGCAGTACCAGACGGGACACTGAAGCTTTCTTT. Its translation is CASSTRRDTEAFF. The J gene is TRBJ1-1, the V gene TRBV2; no firm D call. CDR1 is SNHLY, CDR2 FYNNEI, per germline. This CDR3 has 13 residues. V lost 5 bases to trimming and J lost 3 bases, with 10 bases between them.

This chain uses TRBV30 with TRBJ1-2, with D perhaps TRBD1 (5 bases). This CDR3 is 15 amino acids long. Germline V gene lookup returns CDR1 GTSNPN and CDR2 SVGIG (reference sequence). Trimming removed 0 bases from V and 5 bases from J, with 16 bases in between. The CDR3, as DNA: TGTGCCTGGAGTGTACGCGCGGGGGTTTTGTATGGCTACACCTTC. This codes for CAWSVRAGVLYGYTF. The full variable domain, completed using reference TRBV30 and TRBJ1-2, is SQTIHQWPATLVQPVGSPLSLECTVEGTSNPNLYWYRQAAGRGLQLLFYSVGIGQISSEVPQNLSASRPQDRQFILSSKKLLLSDSGFYLCAWSVRAGVLYGYTFGSGTRLTVV.

This chain connects TRBV5-1 to TRBJ1-4, with 7 bases matching TRBD1. J gave up 6 bases and V 0 bases, and 5 bases lay outside the gene matches. Looked up from germline, CDR1 is SGHRS and CDR2 is YFSETQ. This CDR3 has 15 amino acids. CDR3 nucleotides: TGCGCCAGCAGCTTGGGTGGCGGGACAGATGAAAAACTGTTTTTT. This encodes CASSLGGGTDEKLFF.

The chain recombines TRBV20-1 with TRBJ2-7; perhaps TRBD1 as D (5 bases). The CDR3 loop spans 10 amino acids. The germline V gene has CDR1 DFQATT and CDR2 SNEGSKA (reference sequence). Trimming took off 7 bases at V and 7 bases at J, with 11 bases between the two ends. The CDR3 DNA reads as TGCAGTGTAGGGGTCGAAGAGCAGTACTTC. Protein sequence: CSVGVEEQYF.

V is TRBV6-5 and J is TRBJ2-1; 7 positions match TRBD2. CDR1 is MNHEY, CDR2 SVGAGI, per germline. The CDR3 spans 15 residues. The V segment lost 6 bases and the J segment 6 bases; nucleotides outside the gene matches: 11. In nucleotides, the CDR3 is TGTGCCAGCAGCCAAAGCGGGACCTTGGGCAATGAGCAGTTCTTC. Amino acid sequence: CASSQSGTLGNEQFF.

The chain combines TRBV19 with TRBJ2-7, with D maybe TRBD2 (5 bases). The length of the CDR3 is 14 residues. Trimming left V 6 bases short and J 0 bases short, with 12 bases between. Germline values: CDR1 LNHDA, CDR2 SQIVND (reference sequence). CDR3 loop: CASSASGRSYEQYF. The CDR3 nucleotides are TGTGCCAGTAGCGCCAGCGGCCGCTCCTACGAGCAGTACTTC.

In this sample, this clone turned up once. The gene calls are TRBV19 and TRBJ2-3, with TRBD1 as a possible D gene (5 bases). V was shortened by 4 bases and J by 0 bases, with 11 bases between the two germline ends. This CDR3 has 15 residues. CDR1 is LNHDA, CDR2 SQIVND, per germline (reference sequence). In DNA form, the CDR3 reads TGTGCCAGTAGTAGCCGGACATATAGCACAGATACGCAGTATTTT. Protein product: CASSSRTYSTDTQYF.

The rearrangement links TRBV6-6 to TRBJ1-4; the match to TRBD1 covers 7 bases. The CDR3 is 15 residues long. Germline CDR1 MNHNY, CDR2 SVGAGI (reference sequence). Trimming cost V 3 bases and J 5 bases; bases outside gene matches: 6. CDR3 region: CASSYLGQLNEKLFF. The CDR3 DNA is TGTGCCAGCAGTTATCTGGGACAGCTAAATGAAAAACTGTTTTTT.

A few counts support this clone. Germline is not matched at one junction end, which may reflect a read error. The chain has TRBV7-9 and TRBJ2-2, with D possibly being TRBD1 (6 bases). The CDR3 extends over 15 amino acids. CDR1 SEHNR and CDR2 FQNEAQ come from the germline V gene (reference sequence). CDR3 in amino acids: CSSSFGDNTSGELFF. The CDR3 DNA sequence: TGTTCCAGCAGCTTCGGGGACAATACCAGCGGGGAGCTGTTTTTT.

The chain uses TRBV6-5 and TRBJ2-6, with D possibly being TRBD2 (6 bases). V was shortened by 8 bases and J by 2 bases, with 10 bases between the two germline ends. Looked up from germline, CDR1 is MNHEY and CDR2 is SVGAGI. CDR3 length equals 14 residues. In nucleotides, the CDR3 is TGTGCCAGCTCGTGGGGGGCTGGGGCCAACGTCCTGACTTTC. Its translation: CASSWGAGANVLTF.

This sequence joins TRBV28 and TRBJ2-7; 7 bases are a match to TRBD1. CDR3 size: 15 residues. V lost 5 bases to trimming and J lost 0 bases; unmatched junction nucleotides: 7. Germline V gene lookup returns CDR1 MDHEN and CDR2 SYDVKM. In nucleotides, the CDR3 is TGTGCCAGCAGTCTCCGAGGGACAGTCTCCTACGAGCAGTACTTC. It yields the protein CASSLRGTVSYEQYF. The full variable domain, rest sourced from reference TRBV28 and TRBJ2-7, is DVKVTQSSRYLVKRTGEKVFLECVQDMDHENMFWYRQDPGLGLRLIYFSYDVKMKEKGDIPEGYSVSREKKERFSLILESASTNQTSMYLCASSLRGTVSYEQYFGPGTRLTVT.

The V and J genes are TRBV30 and TRBJ2-2; a weak D match, TRBD1 (6 bases). CDR3 length: 15 residues. Trimming took off 0 bases at V and 0 bases at J, with 8 bases between the two ends. Germline lookup yields CDR1 GTSNPN and CDR2 SVGIG (reference sequence). The CDR3 region is CAWSVNRANTGELFF. The CDR3 nucleotides are TGTGCCTGGAGTGTAAACAGGGCGAACACCGGGGAGCTGTTTTTT.

This clone turned up a few times. V usage is TRBV27 and J usage is TRBJ2-3, with TRBD1 matching over 11 bases. Germline CDR1 is MNHEY and CDR2 is SMNVEV (reference sequence). Germline trimming cut 6 bases from V and 3 bases from J; bases unmatched to any gene: 5. The CDR3 contains 15 residues. CDR3 region: CASSAGTGGTDTQYF. Here the CDR3 DNA reads TGTGCCAGCAGCGCCGGGACAGGGGGTACAGATACGCAGTATTTT.

This clone was counted between two and nine times. This rearrangement joins TRBV14 to TRBJ1-5, with a weak D call TRBD1 (6 bases). The ends were cut back, 4 bases at V and 3 bases at J, with 16 bases in the middle. The CDR3 length is 16 residues. Germline assignment: CDR1 SGHDN and CDR2 FVKESK. The CDR3 nucleotides read TGTGCCAGCAGCCGTAGAGGGGGATGGAACAATCAGCCCCAGCATTTT. The encoded protein is CASSRRGGWNNQPQHF.

This clone turned up a few times. The V and J genes are TRBV19 and TRBJ2-7; D is uncertain. Deletions cut 4 bases from V and 2 bases from J, with 6 bases between. Germline CDR1 and CDR2: LNHDA and SQIVND (reference sequence). The CDR3 spans 12 residues. CDR3 region: CASSTPTYEQYF. The CDR3 nucleotides read TGTGCCAGTAGTACCCCAACCTACGAGCAGTACTTC. The full variable domain, its missing parts supplied by reference TRBV19 and TRBJ2-7, is DGGITQSPKYLFRKEGQNVTLSCEQNLNHDAMYWYRQDPGQGLRLIYYSQIVNDFQKGDIAEGYSVSREKKESFPLTVTSAQKNPTAFYLCASSTPTYEQYFGPGTRLTVT.